The T cell receptor (beta chain) described here comes from a study of T cell repertoires in cytomegalovirus infection. At the level of the study: TCR beta signatures that were public indicated CMV infection and matching HLA type.

Each CDR3 protein is one row after TCRdb ran MiXCR on the reads. The sample has about 740,000 distinct CDR3 sequences; about 40% are singletons. This CDR3 is built from 17 residues. Trimming removed 2 bases from V and 3 bases from J, with 17 bases in between. This clonotype has only a few counts. Its antigen is not known. General observations from the study: Summed public TCR beta family frequency identified CMV carriers bearing the relevant HLA. Ex vivo responses were dominated by HLA-C-restricted CMV-specific TCR beta clonotypes.

The TCR sequence derives from a human donor in good health (CMV status not recorded). Some clones in this sample may be carry-over from other donors' samples. The material sequenced was PBMCs. The V and J genes are TRBV12-3 or TRBV12-4 and TRBJ2-4, with D perhaps TRBD2 (6 bases). The CDR3 reads CASSLRRARFVKNIQYF. CDR3 nucleotide sequence: TGTGCCAGCAGTTTAAGGAGGGCCAGGTTTGTCAAAAACATTCAGTACTTC.